Following are 29 T cell receptor beta chains from one sample sequenced in a study of shared clonotypes between healthy human individuals. Naive CD8 isolation took CD45RO-negative cells positively selected for CCR7 and excluded terminally differentiated effector memory CD45RA+ cells. Generated by immunoSEQ multiplex PCR, the TCRdb table keeps only in-frame clones and is missing some. Of about 2 million clones in the sample, roughly 94% were seen once. What was sequenced was naive CD8+ T cells sorted from blood. These receptors were collected from a man aged 18 to 30 in good health.

The chain is built from TRBV5-5 and TRBJ1-1; maybe TRBD1 (6 bases). V dropped 4 bases and J dropped 1 base, with 11 bases sitting between them. From germline, CDR1 is SGHKS and CDR2 YYEKEE (reference sequence). The CDR3 loop spans 14 amino acids. This chain's CDR3 is CASSVPGQNTEAFF. CDR3 coding DNA: TGTGCCAGCAGCGTTCCGGGACAGAACACTGAAGCTTTCTTT.

The chain employs TRBV6-1 and TRBJ1-4, with a possible D match to TRBD1 (5 bases). The ends were cut back, 2 bases at V and 1 base at J, with 11 bases in the middle. CDR1 MNHNS and CDR2 SASEGT come from the germline V gene. This CDR3 has 16 residues. CDR3 DNA sequence: TGTGCCAGCAGTGAATCCTGGGGGATAACTAATGAAAAACTGTTTTTT. Protein: CASSESWGITNEKLFF.

The chain employs TRBV6-5 and TRBJ2-2, with D maybe TRBD1 (5 bases). CDR1 and CDR2 (germline): MNHEY, SVGAGI. Trimming left V 2 bases short and J 1 base short, with 8 bases between. The CDR3 totals 15 residues. The CDR3 region has the DNA TGTGCCAGCAGTTACGGGGCGGTGAACACCGGGGAGCTGTTTTTT. Amino acid sequence: CASSYGAVNTGELFF.

Turning to this clone: Other DNA sequences in the same sample also yield this CDR3. The chain is built from TRBV7-9 and TRBJ1-5; perhaps TRBD1 as D (6 bases). Germline V gene sequence: CDR1 SEHNR, CDR2 FQNEAQ (reference sequence). Trimming removed 1 base at V and 2 bases at J, with 6 bases between. This CDR3 is built from 14 residues. The CDR3 protein is CASSLGQGNQPQHF. Here the CDR3 DNA reads TGTGCCAGCAGCTTAGGACAGGGCAATCAGCCCCAGCATTTT.

V gene TRBV6-1 combines with J gene TRBJ1-6; 7 bases align to TRBD1. Trimming removed 2 bases from V and 7 bases from J; junction bases left unmatched: 5. The CDR3 extends over 15 amino acids. From germline, CDR1 is MNHNS and CDR2 SASEGT. CDR3 DNA: TGTGCCAGCAGTGAAACAACAGGGGTGAATTCACCCCTCCACTTT. This encodes CASSETTGVNSPLHF.

J is TRBJ2-4 and V is TRBV18; D uncertain. Looked up from germline, CDR1 is KGHSH and CDR2 is LQKENI. CDR3 length: 14 amino acids. V dropped 5 bases and J dropped 4 bases, with 12 bases sitting between them. In DNA, the CDR3 is TGTGCCAGCTCAGAAGTAGGGTCGAAAAACATTCAGTACTTC. It codes for CASSEVGSKNIQYF.

This chain links TRBV27 with TRBJ1-4; D unresolved. This CDR3 contains 14 residues. Per germline, CDR1 MNHEY and CDR2 SMNVEV (reference sequence). V was cut by 6 bases and J by 0 bases, with 8 bases left in between. The CDR3 region has the DNA TGTGCCAGCAGCTATCAGTCAACTAATGAAAAACTGTTTTTT. Encoded protein: CASSYQSTNEKLFF.

The rearrangement joins TRBV18 to TRBJ2-1, with a weak D call TRBD1 (6 bases). Germline V gives CDR1 KGHSH, CDR2 LQKENI. The CDR3 totals 16 residues. V gave up 7 bases and J gave up 2 bases, with 18 bases separating them. The CDR3 DNA is TGTGCCAGCTTCACCAACCTGGACAGCACCTACAATGAGCAGTTCTTC. It specifies CASFTNLDSTYNEQFF.

The V gene is TRBV23-1, the J gene TRBJ1-5; D is possibly TRBD1 (6 bases). TRBV23-1 is labeled an ORF, and its function is uncertain. Trimming stripped 2 bases from V and 1 base from J, with 15 bases between. The CDR3 sequence is 17 residues long. This CDR3 is CASSQSQQGLSNQPQHF. CDR3 nucleotide sequence: TGCGCCAGCAGTCAAAGTCAACAGGGTTTGAGCAATCAGCCCCAGCATTTT.

The chain employs TRBV10-2 and TRBJ2-5; D not resolved. The CDR3 consists of 11 residues. CDR1 is WSHSY and CDR2 is SAAADI in the germline V gene. V was pared by 10 bases and J by 5 bases, with 11 bases between. CDR3: CATGGVETQYF. For the CDR3, the DNA is TGCGCCACCGGCGGTGTCGAGACCCAGTACTTC.

J is TRBJ2-1 and V is TRBV6-1, with unresolved D. Trimming shortened V by 2 bases and J by 8 bases, and 13 bases separated the two germline ends. Germline CDR1 and CDR2: MNHNS and SASEGT. CDR3 length equals 14 residues. CDR3 residues: CASSERHSIDEQFF. The CDR3 nucleotides read TGTGCCAGCAGTGAAAGACATTCAATCGATGAGCAGTTCTTC.

The genes are TRBV11-2 and TRBJ2-7; perhaps TRBD1 as D (5 bases). Between the trimmed V and J ends, which lost 5 bases and 0 bases, there was a span of 14 bases. The CDR3 is 15 residues long. Germline CDR1 SGHAT, CDR2 FQNNGV. The DNA for the CDR3 is TGTGCCAGCAGCCCCGGACATTACCACTCCTACGAGCAGTACTTC. This codes for CASSPGHYHSYEQYF.

This rearrangement joins TRBV14 to TRBJ2-3, with 8 bases matching TRBD2. In germline, CDR1 is SGHDN, CDR2 FVKESK. The V segment lost 1 base and the J segment 6 bases; nucleotides outside the gene matches: 6. This CDR3 comprises 15 residues. CDR3 region: CASSQVNGGADTQYF. CDR3 nucleotide sequence: TGTGCCAGCAGCCAAGTCAACGGGGGGGCCGATACGCAGTATTTT.

This clone was recorded only once. V and J are TRBV11-2 and TRBJ2-3; 7 bases are a match to TRBD2. The CDR3 has 18 amino acids. V was pared by 4 bases and J by 8 bases, with 21 bases of the junction left unmatched. Germline assignment: CDR1 SGHAT and CDR2 FQNNGV. CDR3 nucleotide sequence: TGTGCCAGCAGCTCCACCCTAACTACGAGGGAGGGCCTCGGTACGCAGTATTTT. This codes for CASSSTLTTREGLGTQYF.

This sequence joins TRBV7-2 and TRBJ2-5; D assignment may be TRBD1 or TRBD2 (5 bases each). V gave up 5 bases and J gave up 4 bases, with 17 bases separating them. This CDR3 region has 15 residues. Germline assignment: CDR1 SGHTA and CDR2 FQGNSA. The CDR3 DNA follows: TGTGCCAGCAGCCTGTCGGGGACCCTGGGAGAGACCCAGTACTTC. Translation: CASSLSGTLGETQYF.

V usage is TRBV21-1 and J usage is TRBJ1-5; the listed D gene, TRBD1, was not tested against the DNA. TRBV21-1 is a listed pseudogene. CDR3 length equals 18 residues. The CDR3 coding sequence is TGTGCCAGCTCCCGATTAACAGGGGCAGGGACTTATAATCAGCCCCAGCATTTT. Protein sequence: CASSRLTGAGTYNQPQHF.

The chain has TRBV4-1 and TRBJ2-2; no clear D gene. The CDR3 length is 13 residues. Per the germline V gene, CDR1 is MGHRA and CDR2 is YSYEKL. The germline V and J ends were trimmed by 0 bases and 6 bases, with 5 bases remaining between them. CDR3 sequence (DNA): TGCGCCAGCAGCCAAGATCTTGCCGGGGAGCTGTTTTTT. It specifies CASSQDLAGELFF.

On this clone itself: The identical CDR3 is also encoded by other nucleotide sequences in the sample. This rearrangement joins TRBV27 to TRBJ2-7; D possibly uses TRBD1 or TRBD2 (7 bases each). The CDR3 has 14 amino acids. Germline CDR1 and CDR2: MNHEY and SMNVEV (reference sequence). V shed 2 bases and J shed 4 bases, with 12 bases lying between them. CDR3 region: CASSLQGGGYEQYF. CDR3 nucleotides: TGTGCCAGCAGTTTACAGGGGGGGGGATACGAGCAGTACTTC.

The chain recombines TRBV9 with TRBJ2-1; 7 bases align to TRBD2. V gave up 2 bases and J gave up 1 base; unmatched junction bases: 6. Germline CDR1 is SGDLS and CDR2 is YYNGEE. The CDR3 runs 16 residues. The DNA of the CDR3 is TGTGCCAGCAGCGTGGCAGCGGGATCTTCCTACAATGAGCAGTTCTTC. Translation: CASSVAAGSSYNEQFF.

The gene calls are TRBV7-9 and TRBJ2-5, with D perhaps TRBD1 or TRBD2 (5 bases each). V was shortened by 4 bases and J by 3 bases, with 27 bases between the two germline ends. This CDR3 comprises 19 residues. Per germline, CDR1 SEHNR and CDR2 FQNEAQ (reference sequence). CDR3 residues: CASSSPETQGEKKKETQYF. The CDR3 DNA is TGTGCCAGCAGCTCTCCCGAAACTCAGGGAGAAAAGAAGAAAGAGACCCAGTACTTC.

In DNA form, the CDR3 reads TGTGCCAGCAGCTCACCACTAGCGGGGGCGGGGAACACCGGGGAGCTGTTTTTT. It specifies CASSSPLAGAGNTGELFF. The rearrangement uses TRBV5-4 and TRBJ2-2; 11 bases line up with TRBD2. V dropped 3 bases and J dropped 1; count of bases not matched to a gene: 8. This CDR3 has 18 residues. Germline V gene sequence: CDR1 SGHNT, CDR2 YYREEE (reference sequence).

The chain is built from TRBV5-1 and TRBJ1-1; 9 nucleotides match TRBD1. This CDR3 contains 17 residues. Germline V gives CDR1 SGHRS, CDR2 YFSETQ. V shed 2 bases, J shed 1 base, and the junction held 9 bases outside the gene matches. CDR3 in amino acids: CASSLAVGQGRNTEAFF. The CDR3 nucleotides are TGCGCCAGCAGCTTAGCCGTGGGACAGGGAAGGAACACTGAAGCTTTCTTT.

V gene TRBV2 combines with J gene TRBJ2-5, with D perhaps matching TRBD2 (5 bases). This CDR3 is built from 14 residues. The germline V and J ends were trimmed by 6 bases and 0 bases, with 11 bases remaining between them. CDR1 and CDR2 (germline): SNHLY, FYNNEI. DNA of the CDR3: TGTGCCAGCAGAGACTATCTGTACCAAGAGACCCAGTACTTC. This encodes CASRDYLYQETQYF.

This clone was counted a single time. This rearrangement joins TRBV6-5 to TRBJ2-7, with 10 positions matching TRBD2. The CDR3 contains 14 residues. Germline V CDR1 and CDR2: MNHEY, SVGAGI. V lost 6 bases, J lost 2 bases, and 4 bases stayed unmatched. The CDR3 DNA reads as TGTGCCAGCAGCGGACTAGCGGCAACCTACGAGCAGTACTTC. This gives the protein CASSGLAATYEQYF.

This chain connects TRBV27 to TRBJ2-1; the D is unclear. Germline-derived CDR1 and CDR2 are MNHEY and SMNVEV (reference sequence). Deletions cut 4 bases from V and 10 bases from J, with 11 bases between. CDR3 length: 12 residues. This chain's CDR3 is CASSYPPGEQFF. The CDR3 bases are TGTGCCAGCAGTTACCCCCCCGGAGAGCAGTTCTTC.

This sequence joins TRBV2 and TRBJ2-2, with a tentative D call TRBD2 (6 bases). The germline V and J ends were trimmed by 8 bases and 5 bases, with 21 bases remaining between them. CDR3 length: 16 amino acids. The germline V gene has CDR1 SNHLY and CDR2 FYNNEI. In DNA form, the CDR3 reads TGTGCCAGCCGATCAGTGACTAGTGTTTTGACCGGGGAGCTGTTTTTT. Encoded protein: CASRSVTSVLTGELFF.

The CDR3 is CASTDLRDRGPVYEQYF. The CDR3 region has the DNA TGTGCCAGCACCGATTTGAGGGACAGGGGGCCAGTCTACGAGCAGTACTTC. The V gene is TRBV5-6, the J gene TRBJ2-7; the match to TRBD1 covers 12 bases. The CDR3 totals 17 residues. Germline assignment: CDR1 SGHDT and CDR2 YYEEEE. The V gene end was trimmed by 6 bases and the J gene end by 3 bases; junction bases not matched to a gene: 13.

The rearrangement links TRBV5-1 to TRBJ1-4, with 8 bases matching TRBD1. Trimming removed 0 bases from V and 7 bases from J; junction bases left unmatched: 8. This CDR3 has 16 amino acids. Germline V gene lookup returns CDR1 SGHRS and CDR2 YFSETQ. CDR3 sequence: CASSLAETGAGEKLFF. DNA for the CDR3: TGCGCCAGCAGCTTGGCCGAGACAGGGGCGGGTGAAAAACTGTTTTTT.

The CDR3: CASSEIAGVYEQYF. The CDR3 DNA reads TGCGCCAGCAGTGAGATAGCGGGGGTCTACGAGCAGTACTTC. The genes are TRBV10-2 and TRBJ2-7, with 9 nucleotides matching TRBD2. The CDR3 has 14 amino acids. Germline V gene data show CDR1 as WSHSY and CDR2 as SAAADI. The V segment lost 2 bases and the J segment 3 bases; nucleotides outside the gene matches: 2.